Following are 8 T cell receptor beta chains from one sample sequenced in a study of blood T cell repertoires in COVID-19. Assay: immunoSEQ multiplex PCR; the TCRdb copy retains only in-frame clones and omits some. In the table there are some 340,000 clones, 65% to 85% of which are singletons. Sequencing input: peripheral blood. These receptors were taken from a man in his thirties or forties with active or convalescent COVID-19.

The gene calls are TRBV11-2 and TRBJ1-6; D not resolved. The germline CDR1 and CDR2 sequences are SGHAT and FQNNGV. V was trimmed by 1 base and J by 0 bases, leaving 7 bases between them. The CDR3 has 16 amino acids. This chain's CDR3 is CASSLGGFSYNSPLHF. The CDR3 DNA sequence: TGTGCCAGCAGCTTAGGAGGATTCTCCTATAATTCACCCCTCCACTTT.

In its sample, this clone was seen once. This chain links TRBV19 with TRBJ1-4, with D possibly TRBD1 on 5 matching bases. Germline values: CDR1 LNHDA, CDR2 SQIVND (reference sequence). V lost 6 bases to trimming and J lost 5 bases, with 13 bases between them. CDR3 length: 14 amino acids. This CDR3 is CASRGRGVNEKLFF. The CDR3 DNA follows: TGTGCCAGTAGGGGGCGGGGAGTAAATGAAAAACTGTTTTTT.

The V and J genes are TRBV7-8 and TRBJ2-1; TRBD2 matches at 11 bases. Trimming took 1 base from V and 9 from J; bases not matched to a gene: 8. CDR1 and CDR2 from the germline V gene are SGHVS and FQNEAQ. The CDR3 is made up of 16 amino acids. CDR3 sequence: CASSLVSLAGVLEQFF. The CDR3 coding sequence is TGTGCCAGCAGCTTAGTCTCACTAGCGGGAGTACTTGAGCAGTTCTTC.

The V call is TRBV2, the J call TRBJ1-2; TRBD1 is a possible D gene (6 bases). In germline, CDR1 is SNHLY, CDR2 FYNNEI. V lost 4 bases, J lost 4 bases, and 13 bases lay in between. The CDR3 sequence is 14 residues long. Written as DNA, the CDR3 is TGTGCCAGCAGTGTCATAACAGGGCCCTATGGCTACACCTTC. Its translation is CASSVITGPYGYTF.

This rearrangement joins TRBV29-1 to TRBJ1-1; tentative D call: TRBD1 (6 bases). Germline CDR1 SQVTM, CDR2 ANQGSEA. The CDR3 contains 15 residues. V lost 5 bases and J 0 bases, leaving 16 bases between the germline ends. The CDR3 protein is CSVLTGSFMNTEAFF. In nucleotides, the CDR3 is TGCAGCGTTCTGACAGGATCTTTCATGAACACTGAAGCTTTCTTT.

The chain has TRBV29-1 and TRBJ1-1, with D unresolved. V lost 6 bases and J 4 bases, leaving 18 bases between the germline ends. In germline, CDR1 is SQVTM, CDR2 ANQGSEA. The CDR3 runs to 14 residues. CDR3 in amino acids: CSVGLRLRGTEAFF. The CDR3 coding sequence is TGCAGCGTCGGGTTAAGACTCCGGGGCACTGAAGCTTTCTTT.

The gene calls are TRBV3-1 (or the pseudogene TRBV3-2) and TRBJ2-7; 9 bases match TRBD1. The CDR3 length is 17 residues. With V trimmed by 2 bases and J by 5 bases, 13 bases remained unmatched. Per germline, CDR1 LGHDT and CDR2 YNNKEL (reference sequence). The CDR3 sequence: CASSQNTIGTGLNEQYF. The CDR3 bases are TGTGCCAGCAGCCAAAATACGATCGGGACAGGGTTGAACGAGCAGTACTTC.

The chain couples TRBV7-9 to TRBJ2-1; tentative D call: TRBD1 (6 bases). The CDR3 covers 11 residues. The germline gives CDR1 SEHNR, CDR2 FQNEAQ (reference sequence). V was shortened by 2 bases and J by 10 bases, with 6 bases between the two germline ends. CDR3 nucleotide sequence: TGTGCCAGCAGCTTAACAGGGGAGCAGTTCTTC. It yields the protein CASSLTGEQFF.